This note documents a single T cell receptor (beta chain) sequence. This receptor's antigen is unknown. No much larger clonotype is one base removed from it; base qualities were not supplied. There are 15 amino acids in the CDR3, from cysteine to phenylalanine inclusive. Only the CDR3 portion is preserved as DNA: 45 bases, with reading frame beginning at the first base. V drops 4 bases and J drops 4 bases, leaving 15 bases in between. CDR1 and CDR2, per the germline V gene (reference sequence), are SGHNT and YYREEE. The CDR3 regions of human TCRbeta chains were subjected to immunosequencing. The paper's data handling went like this. Repertoire TCRs were checked for matches against a reference library of SARS-CoV-2-specific TCRs that had been generated using the MIRA antigen-specificity platform. Breadth was defined as the fraction of unique TCRs that were SARS-CoV-2-associated, and depth was defined as the fraction of total T cells that were SARS-CoV-2-associated. Using the MIRA data, each spike-specific TCR was assigned both to the spike region to which the TCR was reactive and to a CD4 or CD8 class. Log10-transformed breadth and depth values were compared by one-way ANOVA with Sidak's multiple comparisons tests. In its TCRdb copy, this immuneACCESS table keeps in-frame sequences only and misses some clones. Where compared with another copy, unresolved V genes explain less than half of these, and the others have no known cause. V and J calls and clone size are given by that table; D and trimming were obtained from the DNA. This sample lists approximately 70,000 clones; approximately 80% were detected once. Jointly, the top ten make up around 5% of the sample.

The source of the sample is a study of T cell responses to AZD1222 COVID-19 vaccine (dated by TCRdb to about 2021). Background on the whole study: AZD1222 recipients whose second dose came at about 4 weeks and those whose second dose came at about 12 weeks were combined into one group, since spike-specific TCR depth and breadth did not differ between the two schedules. TCR sequencing was performed for over 230 trial participants, of whom approximately 200 were given two doses of AZD1222 and some 25 were given two doses of MenACWY control vaccine. Enrollment into the trials was organized by age into subgroups of 18-55, 56-69 and 70-plus years, and those subgroups contained roughly 150, 30 and 60 TCR-sequenced participants, respectively. What the research found in general, with its limitations: Because no samples from the day 14 peak response were available, repertoires could be characterized only after the peak T cell response. In the small 56-69-year group, the increase in depth fell short of significance, most likely because of low power. Spike-specific TCR breadth and depth rose significantly after two AZD1222 doses compared with day 0 and with MenACWY recipients. Reportedly, almost half of the unique spike-specific TCRs recognized epitopes lying outside the regions that are mutated in the B.1.351 and B.1.1.7 variants. Most participants were white British and females outnumbered males, and the authors suggested that clonal diversity may have been underestimated. Conclusions about previously exposed vaccinees were limited because only six or seven AZD1222 recipients were SARS-CoV-2 seropositive at baseline. CD4 TCRs associated with the vaccine covered the entire spike protein, and the dominant responses were in regions 160-218 and 743-854.

Read against the paper, the sample's time point label means: baseline before first vaccination. Samples from vaccinated people were obtained from the UK trials COV001 and COV002, which included a single-blind randomized controlled phase 2/3 trial of AZD1222 (ChAdOx1 nCoV-19) in healthy adults. For TCRbeta chain sequencing, PBMC samples from trial participants were taken at day 0 and at day 28 after the second dose. The TCR was taken from an adult in good health. The sample here was peripheral blood, taken on day 0 of AZD1222 vaccination. Recombination linked TRBV5-4 to TRBJ1-3; TRBD1 is a possible D gene, resting on 5 matching bases. The sequenced DNA is TGTGCCAGCAGCGCTGACCCGGGGGTCGGAAACACCATATATTTT. This sequence encodes CASSADPGVGNTIYF.